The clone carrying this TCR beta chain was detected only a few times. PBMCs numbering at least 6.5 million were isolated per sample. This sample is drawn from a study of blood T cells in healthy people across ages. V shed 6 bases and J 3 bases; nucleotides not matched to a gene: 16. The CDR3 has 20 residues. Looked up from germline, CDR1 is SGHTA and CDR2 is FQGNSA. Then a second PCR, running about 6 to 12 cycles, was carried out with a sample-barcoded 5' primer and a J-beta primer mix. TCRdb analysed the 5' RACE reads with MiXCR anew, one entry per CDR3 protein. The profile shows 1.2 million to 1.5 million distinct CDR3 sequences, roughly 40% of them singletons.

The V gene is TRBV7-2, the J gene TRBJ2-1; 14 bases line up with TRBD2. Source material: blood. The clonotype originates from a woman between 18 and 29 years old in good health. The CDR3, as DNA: TGTGCCAGCAGTACGCAGACTAGCGGGGGGGTCAAAAACATCTACAATGAGCAGTTCTTC. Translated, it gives CASSTQTSGGVKNIYNEQFF.